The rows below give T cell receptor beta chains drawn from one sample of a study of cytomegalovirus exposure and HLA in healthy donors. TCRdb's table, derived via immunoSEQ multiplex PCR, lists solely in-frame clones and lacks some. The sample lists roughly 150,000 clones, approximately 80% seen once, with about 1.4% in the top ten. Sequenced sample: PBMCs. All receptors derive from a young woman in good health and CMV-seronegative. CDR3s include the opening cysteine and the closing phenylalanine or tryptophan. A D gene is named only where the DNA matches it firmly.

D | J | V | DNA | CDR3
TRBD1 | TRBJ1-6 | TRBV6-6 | TGTGCCAGCAGTTACTCCTTACAGGGACAGTCACCCCTCCACTTT | CASSYSLQGQSPLHF
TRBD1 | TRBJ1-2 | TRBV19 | TGTGCCAGTAGTAGAGACAGGGGTTCCCATGGCTACACCTTC | CASSRDRGSHGYTF
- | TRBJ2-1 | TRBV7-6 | TGTGCCAGCAGCGCGCATAACAGGGTGGATGAGCAGTTCTTC | CASSAHNRVDEQFF
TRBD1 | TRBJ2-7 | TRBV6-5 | TGTGCCAGCAGTTACGGGACAGGGCCTTCCTACGAGCAGTACTTC | CASSYGTGPSYEQYF
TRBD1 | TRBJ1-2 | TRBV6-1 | TGTGCCAGCAGTCCTATTTCCAGGGGGGATAATGGCTACACCTTC | CASSPISRGDNGYTF
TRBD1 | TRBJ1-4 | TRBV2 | TGTGCCAGCAGCCGGACAGGGATTACTGAAAAACTGTTTTTT | CASSRTGITEKLFF
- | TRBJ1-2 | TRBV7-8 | TGTGCCAGCAGCTTAGGAGCGACGACGGTGCTCGGCTACACCTTC | CASSLGATTVLGYTF
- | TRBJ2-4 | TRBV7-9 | TGTGCCAGCAGTCAGACAGGCAGGGAGTACTTC | CASSQTGREYF
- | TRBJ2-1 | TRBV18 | TGTGCCAGCTCACCCCAACAGGGAAGTAACTACAATGAGCAGTTCTTC | CASSPQQGSNYNEQFF
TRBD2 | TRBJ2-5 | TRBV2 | TGTGCCAGCAGGTGGACTAGCGGCCAAGAGACCCAGTACTTC | CASRWTSGQETQYF
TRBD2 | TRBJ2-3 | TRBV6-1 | TGTGCCAGCGGGAGGGGTCTAAGCACAGATACGCAGTATTTT | CASGRGLSTDTQYF
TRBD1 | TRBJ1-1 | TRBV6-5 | TGTGCCAGCACCGAACAGGGGAATGGGGACACTGAAGCTTTCTTT | CASTEQGNGDTEAFF
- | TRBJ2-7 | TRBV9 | TGTGCCAGCAGCCGCGGCATTTCCTACGAGCAGTACTTC | CASSRGISYEQYF
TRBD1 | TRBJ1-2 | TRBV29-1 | TGCAGCGTCCCAAGCAGGGGGTATGGCTACACCTTC | CSVPSRGYGYTF
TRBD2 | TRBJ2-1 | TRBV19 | TGTGCCAGTAGTGGGGGACTAGCGGGGGGCCCCCGCTCCTACAATGAGCAGTTCTTC | CASSGGLAGGPRSYNEQFF
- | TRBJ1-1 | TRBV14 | TGTGCCAGCAGCCAAAGGCGTCAGGGAGGGAGGAGGACTGAAGCTTTCTTT | CASSQRRQGGRRTEAFF
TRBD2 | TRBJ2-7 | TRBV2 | TGTGCCAGCAGTGGGGGACTAGCGGGTTTCTACGAGCAGTACTTC | CASSGGLAGFYEQYF
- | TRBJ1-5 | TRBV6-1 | TGTGCCAGCAGTGCACAGGCAGGGGCTTTACAGCCCCAGCATTTT | CASSAQAGALQPQHF
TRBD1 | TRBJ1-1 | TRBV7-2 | TGTGCCAGCAGCCGCCCAGGGGGTACTGAAGCTTTCTTT | CASSRPGGTEAFF
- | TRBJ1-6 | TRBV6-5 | TGTGCCAGCAGTTGGGAGGGACGGCGAAATTCACCCCTCCACTTT | CASSWEGRRNSPLHF
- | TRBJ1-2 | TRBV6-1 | TGTGCCAGCAGAACAGGGTATAACTATGGCTACACCTTC | CASRTGYNYGYTF
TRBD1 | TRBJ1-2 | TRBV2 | TGTGCCAGCAGCGGACAGGGCCTAAACTATGGCTACACCTTC | CASSGQGLNYGYTF
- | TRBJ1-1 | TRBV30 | TGTGCCTGGAGAGCTGACACCTACACTGAAGCTTTCTTT | CAWRADTYTEAFF
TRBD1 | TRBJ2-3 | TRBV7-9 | TGTGCCAGCAGCGCCGAAAACAGGGGGCTGGCAGATACGCAGTATTTT | CASSAENRGLADTQYF
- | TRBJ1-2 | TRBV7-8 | TGTGCCAGCAGCTCTTACGTCGGGGGGGCGGTTGGCTACACCTTC | CASSSYVGGAVGYTF
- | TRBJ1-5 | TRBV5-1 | TGCGCCAGCAGCTTGGGACAGAATCAGCCCCAGCATTTT | CASSLGQNQPQHF
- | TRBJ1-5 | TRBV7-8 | TGTGCCAGCAGCTTAGCTATAAATAGCAATCAGCCCCAGCATTTT | CASSLAINSNQPQHF
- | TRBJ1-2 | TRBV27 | TGTGCCAGCAGTTTCTCTCGGGGGGTCCGTGGCTACACCTTC | CASSFSRGVRGYTF